This TCR beta chain was captured by sequencing in a study of blood T cell repertoires in COVID-19. Sequenced by immunoSEQ multiplex PCR; TCRdb stores in-frame clones only, minus some. This repertoire shows about 200,000 clones, 88% found once; its top ten account for under 2%. This TCR was sampled from a man aged 18 to 29 with active or convalescent COVID-19. The sample taken for sequencing was peripheral blood.

CDR3: CASSEDWGLTDTQYF. DNA for the CDR3: TGTGCCAGCAGTGAAGACTGGGGGCTCACAGATACGCAGTATTTT. V usage is TRBV2 and J usage is TRBJ2-3; TRBD1 might be the D (6 bases). Germline loops: CDR1 SNHLY, CDR2 FYNNEI. The CDR3 is 15 residues long. V shed 1 base and J shed 2 bases, with 10 bases lying between them.